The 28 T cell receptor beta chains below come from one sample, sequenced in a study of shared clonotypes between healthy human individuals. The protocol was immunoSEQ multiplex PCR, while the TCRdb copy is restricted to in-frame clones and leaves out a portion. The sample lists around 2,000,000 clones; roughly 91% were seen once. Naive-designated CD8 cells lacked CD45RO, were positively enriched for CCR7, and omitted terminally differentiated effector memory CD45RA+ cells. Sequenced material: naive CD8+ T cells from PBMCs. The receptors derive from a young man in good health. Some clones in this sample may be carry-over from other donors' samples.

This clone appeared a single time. CDR3 DNA: TGTGCCAGCAGTTTGCCCTCTAACGTCTACAATGAGCAGTTCTTC. It codes for CASSLPSNVYNEQFF. V usage is TRBV28 and J usage is TRBJ2-1; the D is unclear. There are 15 residues in the CDR3. Per germline, CDR1 MDHEN and CDR2 SYDVKM. Trimming removed 3 bases at V and 3 bases at J, with 12 bases between. The full variable domain, its missing parts supplied by reference TRBV28 and TRBJ2-1, is DVKVTQSSRYLVKRTGEKVFLECVQDMDHENMFWYRQDPGLGLRLIYFSYDVKMKEKGDIPEGYSVSREKKERFSLILESASTNQTSMYLCASSLPSNVYNEQFFGPGTRLTVL.

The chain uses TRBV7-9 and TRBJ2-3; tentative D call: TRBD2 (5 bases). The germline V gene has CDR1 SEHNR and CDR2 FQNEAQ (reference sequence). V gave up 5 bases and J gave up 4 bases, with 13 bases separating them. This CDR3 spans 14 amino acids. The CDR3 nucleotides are TGTGCCAGCAGCGCCAGGAGGATCGCAGATACGCAGTATTTT. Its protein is CASSARRIADTQYF.

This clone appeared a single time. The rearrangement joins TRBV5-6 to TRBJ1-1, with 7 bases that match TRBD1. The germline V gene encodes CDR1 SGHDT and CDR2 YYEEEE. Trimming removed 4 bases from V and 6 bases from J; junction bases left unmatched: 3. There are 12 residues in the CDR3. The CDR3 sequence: CASSIQGSEAFF. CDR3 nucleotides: TGTGCCAGCAGCATACAGGGGTCTGAAGCTTTCTTT. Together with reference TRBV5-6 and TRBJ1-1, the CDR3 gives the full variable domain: DAGVTQSPTHLIKTRGQQVTLRCSPKSGHDTVSWYQQALGQGPQFIFQYYEEEERQRGNFPDRFSGHQFPNYSSELNVNALLLGDSALYLCASSIQGSEAFFGQGTRLTVV.

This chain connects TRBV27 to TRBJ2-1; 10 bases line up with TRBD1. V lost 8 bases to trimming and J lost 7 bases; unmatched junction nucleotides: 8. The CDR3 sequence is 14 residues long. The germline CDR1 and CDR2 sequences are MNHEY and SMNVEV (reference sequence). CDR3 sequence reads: CASGPGQGSNEQFF. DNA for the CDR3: TGTGCCAGCGGTCCGGGACAGGGGTCGAATGAGCAGTTCTTC.

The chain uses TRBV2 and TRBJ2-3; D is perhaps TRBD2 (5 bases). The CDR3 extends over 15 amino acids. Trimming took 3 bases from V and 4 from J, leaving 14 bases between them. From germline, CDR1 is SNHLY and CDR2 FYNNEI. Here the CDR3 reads CASSEGGRPSDTQYF. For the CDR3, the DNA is TGTGCCAGCAGTGAGGGCGGGCGCCCATCAGATACGCAGTATTTT.

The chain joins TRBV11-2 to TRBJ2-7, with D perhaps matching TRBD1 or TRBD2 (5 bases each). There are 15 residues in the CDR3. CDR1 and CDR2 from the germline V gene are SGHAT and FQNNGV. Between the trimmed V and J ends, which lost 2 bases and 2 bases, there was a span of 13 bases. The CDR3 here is CASSLSRDRAYEQYF. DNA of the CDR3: TGTGCCAGCAGCTTAAGCCGGGACCGGGCCTACGAGCAGTACTTC.

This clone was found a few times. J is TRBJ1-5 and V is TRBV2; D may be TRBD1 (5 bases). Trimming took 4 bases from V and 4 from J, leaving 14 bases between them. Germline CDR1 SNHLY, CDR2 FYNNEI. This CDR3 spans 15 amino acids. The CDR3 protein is CASSVWAGKNQPQHF. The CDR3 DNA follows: TGTGCCAGCAGTGTGTGGGCAGGGAAAAATCAGCCCCAGCATTTT.

In DNA form, the CDR3 reads TGTGCCAGCTCCCGCACGGCGGGAGAGACAGATACGCAGTATTTT. Encoded protein: CASSRTAGETDTQYF. V usage is TRBV27 and J usage is TRBJ2-3; 7 bases align to TRBD2. CDR3 length equals 15 residues. The germline V gene encodes CDR1 MNHEY and CDR2 SMNVEV (reference sequence). J gave up 3 bases and V 8 bases, and 11 bases lay outside the gene matches.

CDR3 amino acids: CASRVGGGTDTQYF. The CDR3 region has the DNA TGTGCCAGCAGAGTAGGAGGAGGCACAGATACGCAGTATTTT. The rearrangement uses TRBV6-5 and TRBJ2-3; tentatively, D is TRBD2 (5 bases). V was pared by 6 bases and J by 1 base, with 11 bases between. This CDR3 comprises 14 residues. CDR1 and CDR2 (germline): MNHEY, SVGAGI.

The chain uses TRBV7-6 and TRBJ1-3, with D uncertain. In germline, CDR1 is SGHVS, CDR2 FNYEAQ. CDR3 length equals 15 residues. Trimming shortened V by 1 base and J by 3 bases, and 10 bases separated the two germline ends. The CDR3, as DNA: TGTGCCAGCAGCTTAGGAGGCGGGAATGGAAACACCATATATTTT. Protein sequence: CASSLGGGNGNTIYF. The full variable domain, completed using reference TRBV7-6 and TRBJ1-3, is GAGVSQSPRYKVTKRGQDVALRCDPISGHVSLYWYRQALGQGPEFLTYFNYEAQQDKSGLPNDRFSAERPEGSISTLTIQRTEQRDSAMYRCASSLGGGNGNTIYFGEGSWLTVV.

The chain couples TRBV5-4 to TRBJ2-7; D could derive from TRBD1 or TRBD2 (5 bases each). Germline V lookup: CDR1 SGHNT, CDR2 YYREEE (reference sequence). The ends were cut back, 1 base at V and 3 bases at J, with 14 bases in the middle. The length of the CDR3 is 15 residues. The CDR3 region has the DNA TGTGCCAGCAGCTTGAACCGGGGCGAGTACTACGAGCAGTACTTC. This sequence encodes CASSLNRGEYYEQYF. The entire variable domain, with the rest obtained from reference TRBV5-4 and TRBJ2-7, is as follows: ETGVTQSPTHLIKTRGQQVTLRCSSQSGHNTVSWYQQALGQGPQFIFQYYREEENGRGNFPPRFSGLQFPNYSSELNVNALELDDSALYLCASSLNRGEYYEQYFGPGTRLTVT.

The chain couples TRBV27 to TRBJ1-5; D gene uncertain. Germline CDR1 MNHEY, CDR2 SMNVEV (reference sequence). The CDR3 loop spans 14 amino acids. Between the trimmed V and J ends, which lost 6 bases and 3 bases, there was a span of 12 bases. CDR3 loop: CASSWRRNNQPQHF. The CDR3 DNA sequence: TGTGCCAGCAGCTGGCGACGGAACAATCAGCCCCAGCATTTT.

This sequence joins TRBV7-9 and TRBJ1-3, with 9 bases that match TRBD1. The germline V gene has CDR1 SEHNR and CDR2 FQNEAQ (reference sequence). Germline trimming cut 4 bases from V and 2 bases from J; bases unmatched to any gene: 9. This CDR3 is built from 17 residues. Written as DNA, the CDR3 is TGTGCCAGCAGCTCCCCCGGGACAGGGCTGACTGGAAACACCATATATTTT. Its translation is CASSSPGTGLTGNTIYF.

CDR3: CASNMPPTDTQYF. The CDR3 DNA sequence: TGCGCCAGCAATATGCCCCCCACAGATACGCAGTATTTT. The chain uses TRBV10-2 and TRBJ2-3; D is ambiguous. The CDR3 sequence is 13 residues long. V was shortened by 7 bases and J by 2 bases, with 10 bases between the two germline ends. Per germline, CDR1 WSHSY and CDR2 SAAADI.

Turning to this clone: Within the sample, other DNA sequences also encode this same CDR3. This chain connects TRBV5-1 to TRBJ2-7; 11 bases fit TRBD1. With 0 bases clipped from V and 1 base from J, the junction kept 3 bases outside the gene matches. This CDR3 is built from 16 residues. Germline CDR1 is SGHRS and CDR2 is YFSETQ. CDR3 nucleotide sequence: TGCGCCAGCAGCTTGGAAGGGACAGGGGGTTCCTACGAGCAGTACTTC. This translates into CASSLEGTGGSYEQYF.

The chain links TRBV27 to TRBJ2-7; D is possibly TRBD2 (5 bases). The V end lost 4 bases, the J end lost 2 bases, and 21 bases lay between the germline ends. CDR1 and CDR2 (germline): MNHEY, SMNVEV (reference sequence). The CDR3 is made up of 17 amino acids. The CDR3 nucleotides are TGTGCCAGCAGTTCTAAGCCCCCGGTAGCGAACCCCTACGAGCAGTACTTC. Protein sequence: CASSSKPPVANPYEQYF.

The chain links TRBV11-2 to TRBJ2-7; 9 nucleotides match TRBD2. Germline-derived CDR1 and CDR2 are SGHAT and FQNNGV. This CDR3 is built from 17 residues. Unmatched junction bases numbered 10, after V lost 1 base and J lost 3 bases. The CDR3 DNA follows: TGTGCCAGCAGCTTAGGTCCTGGGGTAGCGGGAGTCTACGAGCAGTACTTC. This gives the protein CASSLGPGVAGVYEQYF.

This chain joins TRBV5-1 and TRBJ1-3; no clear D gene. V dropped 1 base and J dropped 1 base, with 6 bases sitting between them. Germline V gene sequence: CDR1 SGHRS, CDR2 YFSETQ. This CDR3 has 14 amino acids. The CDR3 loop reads CASSLTESGNTIYF. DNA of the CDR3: TGCGCCAGCAGCTTGACAGAGTCTGGAAACACCATATATTTT.

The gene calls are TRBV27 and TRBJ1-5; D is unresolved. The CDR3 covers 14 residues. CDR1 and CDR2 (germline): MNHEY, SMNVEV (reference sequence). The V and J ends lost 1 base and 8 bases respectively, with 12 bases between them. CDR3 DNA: TGTGCCAGCAGTTTATGGGAGGGATCCGAGCCCCAGCATTTT. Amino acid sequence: CASSLWEGSEPQHF.

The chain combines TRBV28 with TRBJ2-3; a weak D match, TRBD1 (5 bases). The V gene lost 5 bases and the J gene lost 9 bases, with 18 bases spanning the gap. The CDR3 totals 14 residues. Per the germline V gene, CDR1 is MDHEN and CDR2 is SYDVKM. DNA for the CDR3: TGTGCCAGCAGTGTCAACAGGAATCAAAGGACGCAGTATTTT. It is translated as CASSVNRNQRTQYF.

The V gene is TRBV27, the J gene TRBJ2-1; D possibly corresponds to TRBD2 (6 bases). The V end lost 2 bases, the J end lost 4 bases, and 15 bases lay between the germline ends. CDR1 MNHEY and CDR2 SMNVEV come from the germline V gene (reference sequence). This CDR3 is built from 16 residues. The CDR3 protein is CASSLGRGMLYNEQFF. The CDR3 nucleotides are TGTGCCAGCAGTTTAGGTCGGGGGATGCTGTACAATGAGCAGTTCTTC.

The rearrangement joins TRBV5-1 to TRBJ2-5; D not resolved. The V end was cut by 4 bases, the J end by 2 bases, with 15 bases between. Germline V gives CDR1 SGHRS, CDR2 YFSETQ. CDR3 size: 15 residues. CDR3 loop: CASSTPSERQETQYF. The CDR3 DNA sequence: TGCGCCAGCAGCACCCCATCTGAGAGACAAGAGACCCAGTACTTC.

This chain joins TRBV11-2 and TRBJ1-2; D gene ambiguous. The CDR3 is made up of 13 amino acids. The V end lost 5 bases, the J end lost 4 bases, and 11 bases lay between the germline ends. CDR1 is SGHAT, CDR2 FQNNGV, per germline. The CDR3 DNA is TGTGCCAGCAGCCAAGACTCGACCTATGGCTACACCTTC. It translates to CASSQDSTYGYTF.

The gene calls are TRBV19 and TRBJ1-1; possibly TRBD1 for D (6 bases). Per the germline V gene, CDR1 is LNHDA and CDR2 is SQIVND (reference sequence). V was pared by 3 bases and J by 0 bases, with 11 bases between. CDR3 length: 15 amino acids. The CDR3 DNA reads TGTGCCAGTAGTATGGGGGCCGTTATGAACACTGAAGCTTTCTTT. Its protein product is CASSMGAVMNTEAFF.

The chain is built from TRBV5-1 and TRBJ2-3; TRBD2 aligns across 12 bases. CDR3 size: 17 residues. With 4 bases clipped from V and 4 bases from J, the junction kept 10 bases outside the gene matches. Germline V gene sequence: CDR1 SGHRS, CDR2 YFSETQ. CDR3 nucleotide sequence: TGCGCCAGCAGCCTAGAGCTAGCGGGAGGGTCCGCAGATACGCAGTATTTT. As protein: CASSLELAGGSADTQYF.

The CDR3 spells CASSLTPAATYEQYF. The DNA for the CDR3 is TGCGCCAGCAGCCTAACACCCGCGGCCACCTACGAGCAGTACTTC. The J gene is TRBJ2-7, the V gene TRBV5-1; unclear D gene. Germline CDR1 reads SGHRS; CDR2 reads YFSETQ. This CDR3 region has 15 residues. Trimming removed 4 bases at V and 2 bases at J, with 16 bases between.

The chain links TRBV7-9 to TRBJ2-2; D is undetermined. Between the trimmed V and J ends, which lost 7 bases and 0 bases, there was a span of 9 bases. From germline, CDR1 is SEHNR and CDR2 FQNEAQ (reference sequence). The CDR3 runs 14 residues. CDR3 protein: CASTASANTGELFF. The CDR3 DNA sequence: TGTGCCAGCACCGCCTCCGCGAACACCGGGGAGCTGTTTTTT. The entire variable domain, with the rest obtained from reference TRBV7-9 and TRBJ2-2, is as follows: DTGVSQNPRHKITKRGQNVTFRCDPISEHNRLYWYRQTLGQGPEFLTYFQNEAQLEKSRLLSDRFSAERPKGSFSTLEIQRTEQGDSAMYLCASTASANTGELFFGEGSRLTVL.

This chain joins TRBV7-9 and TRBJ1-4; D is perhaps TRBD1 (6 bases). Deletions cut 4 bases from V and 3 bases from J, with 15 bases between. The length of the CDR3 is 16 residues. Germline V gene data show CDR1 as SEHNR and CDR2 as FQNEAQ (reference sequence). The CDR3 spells CASSSTTGFANEKLFF. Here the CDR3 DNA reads TGTGCCAGCAGCTCCACTACAGGGTTCGCTAATGAAAAACTGTTTTTT.